This TCR beta chain was identified in a study of cytomegalovirus exposure and HLA in healthy donors (dated by TCRdb to 2015 to 2018). For the study in its entirety: An earlier analysis of more than 550 of the donors reported approximately 300 Gb of sequence data and roughly 120 million unique TCR beta sequences obtained from about 170 million T cells. An early release covering 550 to 700 HLA-typed donors comprised about 300 gigabases of sequencing data and some 79 million unique TCR sequences. Among the roughly 410 genotyped donors, around 81% belonged to the genetic ancestry cluster associated with self-reported Caucasian donors. The study aimed to test whether cataloging public T cell receptors could reveal signatures of past pathogen exposure. The study profiled the T cell repertoires of around 700 subjects by immunosequencing and related them to cytomegalovirus serostatus. In addition to the first cohort of about 650 subjects, a separate validation cohort of approximately 120 different subjects was used. High-throughput TCR immunosequencing, statistical association of individual TCRs with disease status, and machine learning were combined to predict cytomegalovirus infection status. To study patterns of TCR occurrence, a later analysis re-analyzed previously published TCR beta repertoires from 666 donors and added high-resolution HLA genotyping. Rather than drawing on any new phenotypic data, the later analysis identified candidate immune exposures from TCR beta sequences and the way those sequences occurred across donors. An earlier analysis of several hundred of the donors applied high-throughput TCR beta sequencing to assess whether each TCR beta V gene segment acted as functional or pseudogenic. Donor age, sex, ethnicity and CMV serostatus were collected together with the repertoire data. In a later genetic analysis, genome-wide SNP genotypes for about 65% of the 666 donors were used, and that subset was treated as a discovery cohort. Every discovery cohort repertoire had been produced on one sequencing platform. Class I and class II HLA loci were covered by the typing at four-digit resolution. Typing coverage varied by locus: about 629-630 donors for A, B, C, DRB1 and DQB1; 500 to 550 for DQA1; around 610 for DPA1; about 450 for DPB1. A handful of DR-DQ haplotypes were handled as single units for association and clustering because linkage in the cohort was strong. Among about 400 genotyped donors of the cohort, an average of roughly 230,000 unique TCR beta nucleotide sequences was sequenced per donor, of which about 19% were non-productive. Overall results and qualifications from the work: Assigning TCR associations to individual alleles was difficult when HLA alleles, especially DR and DQ, strongly co-occurred. Because HLA typing was missing for some donors at each locus, association tests included only the typed subset. The authors suggested that the approach could potentially be generalized to other disease states and immunological phenotypes. Sequencing depth was assumed to be roughly uniform across donors in the presence/absence analyses, though that assumption may not hold. Because the 87-base-pair reads could not distinguish some IMGT-functional V segments, including TRBV6-2 and TRBV6-3, those segments were excluded. According to a later analysis, parvovirus B19, influenza, CMV and Epstein-Barr virus appeared linked to several top co-occurrence clusters. The classifier was reported to diagnose cytomegalovirus status with high specificity and sensitivity in both the original and validation cohorts. Linkage disequilibrium might explain the correlated functional status among segregating V segments, but an unknown experimental factor could not be ruled out. In an earlier analysis of some 500 of the donors, most TCR beta V segments were observed in productive rearrangements about 90% or about 30% of the time, broadly matching IMGT annotations. In vitro tests confirmed that a few of the cytomegalovirus-associated TCR beta chains recognize cytomegalovirus antigens. The earlier analysis of around 600 of the donors excluded approximately 15 rarely observed V segments, including chromosome 9 orphons, because counts were too low. According to a later analysis, TCR association rates differed among HLA loci, with DRB1 alleles showing the most associated TCRs and HLA-C alleles showing the fewest. In a later analysis, HLA-associated TCR beta chains were found to be more clonally expanded and to have lower generation probabilities than equally common non-associated chains. In a later analysis, 15,000 to 20,000 TCR beta sequences were associated with specific HLA alleles at a false discovery rate of 0.05. A total of about 150 TCR beta chains were listed by the study as associated with cytomegalovirus. A later genetic analysis reported fewer N-insertions in productive TCRs among donors in an Asian-associated ancestry cluster than the roughly 650-donor mean. V-gene and J-gene trimming of TCR beta chains was associated with a missense DCLRE1C variant in a later genetic analysis, and the association was replicated in an independent cohort. In a later analysis, most CMV-associated TCR beta chains were found to appear HLA-restricted, with HLA associations seemingly driven largely by CMV exposure. Across donors, most TCR sequences were observed very rarely, whereas some public TCRs were present in many individuals. For the cohort, immune exposure information was limited to CMV serostatus. The cohort was sequenced for TCR beta chains only, and without alpha or paired-chain data the features that could be detected were limited. A group of highly shared sequence variants was considered likely to be a technical artifact of the sequencing pipeline. A further reported finding was that TCR beta sequences accurately predicted the HLA-A and HLA-B alleles for most subjects in the first cohort.

As regards this clone: Its antigen specificity is not known. It has no much larger one-base neighbor in the sample; base qualities were not kept.

The cohort comprised 666 healthy bone marrow donors. At the time of sampling, every cohort member was nominally healthy, though immune exposures that went unrecorded were likely present. The donor was CMV seropositive and was included in the group of around 300 seropositive cohort members. A peripheral blood sample was provided by each donor, and peripheral blood mononuclear cells were used for TCR beta sequencing. Genomic DNA extraction from the blood cell samples was performed with the Qiagen DNeasy Blood Extraction Kit. Spanning cysteine to phenylalanine, the CDR3 consists of 15 amino acids. Kept here is only the CDR3 DNA, which spans 45 bases and is read in frame from base 1. Taken from the germline V gene, the CDR1 and CDR2 loops are SGHVS and FQNEAQ. Trimmed from V: 7 bases; trimmed from J: 1 base; junction bases lacking a gene match: 8. Receptor libraries were prepared by the immunoSEQ multiplex PCR assay. A mixture of 60 forward primers for TCR Vbeta segments and 13 reverse primers for TCR Jbeta segments was used in the multiplex PCR. Amplification of the CDR3 region of rearranged TCR beta genes was performed with a multiplex PCR assay on genomic DNA. Amplified TCR beta libraries were sequenced as 87-base-pair reads on the Illumina HiSeq System. The original methods were these. A later analysis counted tens of millions of unique TCR beta chains across the approximately 700 repertoires, and some 11 million of these chains were shared by at least two donors. A nearest-neighbor algorithm error-corrected the raw reads and collapsed the reads into unique sequences, merging closely related sequences to remove PCR and sequencing errors. CDR3 sequences were aligned to IMGT reference sequences to assign V, D and J gene segments. For a sequence to be retained, a match of at least six nucleotides to both a V gene segment and a J gene segment was required. A rearrangement was called productive if the CDR3 had no stop codons and remained in frame with V and J, and every other rearrangement was called non-productive. Following IMGT convention, CDR3 was defined as the stretch from the second conserved V-encoded cysteine up to the conserved J-encoded phenylalanine. The earlier analysis of fewer than 700 of the donors excluded sequences that lacked an unambiguous match to a single V gene segment. In an earlier analysis of 450 to 700 of the donors, V segments were called functional above 56.7% productive rearrangements and were called segregating when the between-donor standard deviation exceeded 5%. A statistical classification framework was built for diagnosing cytomegalovirus status from the catalog of TCR beta chain sequences. In a later analysis, TCR nucleotide sequences were compared against IMGT/GENE-DB human TR gene sequences so that V and J genes could be assigned. In a later analysis, CDR3 sequences and most-parsimonious VDJ recombination scenarios were assigned using the TCRdist pipeline. In a later analysis, each TCR beta chain was defined by its CDR3 amino acid sequence together with its V-gene family, and reads lacking a unique V-gene family were excluded. As a way to deal with suspected cross-contamination and a sequencing artifact, a later analysis dropped 592 nucleotide sequences that were highly shared and had low generation probability. In a later analysis, a clonal expansion index for each public chain was calculated from normalized within-repertoire ranks of inferred template counts. Generation probabilities in a later analysis came from a VDJ recombination model fitted to out-of-frame rearrangements, and those results were checked against IGoR. A later analysis scored TCR-TCR, TCR-HLA and TCR-CMV co-occurrence with hypergeometric tests, applying a repertoire-size bias correction to TCR pairs. In a later analysis, false discovery rates were estimated by permuting HLA or CMV assignments 20 times. A later analysis grouped co-occurring TCRs with DBSCAN, adding TCRdist sequence similarity when clustering within HLA-allele-positive subsets. Repertoires with fewer than 30,000 or more than 120,000 public chains were left out of co-occurrence clustering, as were about 5 repertoires with anomalous nucleotide sharing. TCRdb stores this immuneACCESS table with in-frame sequences only. Part of the clones is absent; in the studies checked, under half of the shortfall reflects unresolved V genes, and no reason is known for the rest. That table furnishes V, J and clone size, whereas the DNA furnished D and trimming. This sample is represented by roughly 180,000 clones; 70% to 90% of them were singletons. The ten biggest clones cover roughly 2% of the sample.

The rearrangement combines TRBV7-8 with TRBJ1-1; 8 junctional bases match TRBD1. Sequencing input: PBMCs. The receptor comes from a young woman in good health and CMV-seropositive. The base sequence is TGTGCCAGCACGAGCACAGGGGGGACGAACACTGAAGCTTTCTTT. Translation gives CASTSTGGTNTEAFF.